Listed below are T cell receptor beta chains from one sample, sequenced in a study of blood T cell repertoires in COVID-19. Clones were sequenced by immunoSEQ multiplex PCR, and TCRdb holds only the in-frame ones, with some missing. The table has 130,000 to 150,000 clones, over 75% seen once. The sequenced sample was PBMCs or T cells enriched from blood (not recorded which). The receptors shown here come from a woman younger than 45 with acute COVID-19. Each CDR3 is given without its conserved first and last residue. The order of the fields is CDR3 length, J gene, V gene, CDR3 protein.

15,TRBJ2-7,TRBV28,ASSLSYGTGTSYEQY
13,TRBJ2-5,TRBV7-2,ASSLAGGPELTQY
17,TRBJ2-4,TRBV28,ASSNIHRQGAVSKNIQY
11,TRBJ2-7,TRBV28,ASSFFPGYEQY
11,TRBJ2-7,TRBV30,AWRLAGGGEQY
14,TRBJ1-1,TRBV25-1,ASSALQTGRHTEAF
11,TRBJ2-1,TRBV10-2,ASRVQGHNEQF
15,TRBJ2-3,TRBV7-3,ASSPLGREEVSGTQY
15,TRBJ1-4,TRBV11-2,ASSLEVYRSLNEKLF
17,TRBJ2-3,TRBV20-1,SASRWELREPFGADTQY
12,TRBJ1-2,TRBV6-5,ASRDPGGVQGYT
13,TRBJ2-3,TRBV6-5,ASSYHRPSTDTQY
18,TRBJ1-3,TRBV3-1/TRBV3-2,ASSQDLIGTAELSGNTIY
14,TRBJ2-1,TRBV5-4,ASSLDWTSRYNEQF
13,TRBJ1-2,TRBV27,ASSPDRGGGYGYT
14,TRBJ2-5,TRBV5-6,ASIASGTEFQETQY
13,TRBJ2-7,TRBV28,ASSSTGDRTGEQY
18,TRBJ2-7,TRBV14,ASSQVRNRPPLGSPYEQY
13,TRBJ1-5,TRBV2,ASRSLQGSDQPQH
13,TRBJ2-2,TRBV6-2/TRBV6-3,ASSLGQGLSGELF
10,TRBJ2-5,TRBV3-1/TRBV3-2,ASSQDYLTQY
15,TRBJ2-1,TRBV5-1,ASSLAGGSGSYNEQF
12,TRBJ2-7,TRBV6-2/TRBV6-3,ASSYQGGTYEQY
13,TRBJ1-5,TRBV24-1,ATSDGSYSNQPQH
14,TRBJ2-2,TRBV5-4,ASSSGTSGGTGELF
13,TRBJ1-6,TRBV5-1,ASSLSQGARSPLH
13,TRBJ2-6,TRBV6-9,ASSFRHSGANVLT
11,TRBJ2-1,TRBV10-3,AISGGGSNEQF